Included here is one TCR beta chain sequence, with context. The antigen it binds to is not known. Per-base qualities were not stored, and no clone one base away is much larger. The meaning of the sample's time point label: after dendritic cell vaccination, including at tumor progression/relapse. Patients were selected on the basis of adequate residual fresh-frozen tumor tissue and more than two years of available survival data. None of the glioblastoma patients carried an isocitrate dehydrogenase mutation, although molecular status otherwise varied. PBMC were collected before vaccination, two weeks after the third vaccination, and at tumor progression if tumor progression occurred. Genomic DNA was extracted with the Qiagen DNeasy Blood extraction Kit. TCRB CDR3 regions were amplified from 1.5 to 2.5 ug genomic DNA, or all available DNA if less, using the immunoSEQ assay. The multiplex PCR relied on 60 forward primers for TCR V beta segments and 13 reverse primers for J beta segments. To estimate the number of reads per starting template, synthetic control templates were added to each sample at limiting dilution. The Illumina HiSeq System generated 87 bp sequencing reads. The authors' analysis ran thus. PCR and sequencing errors were removed by merging closely related sequences with a nearest neighbor algorithm. TCR overlap was defined as the percentage of unique tumor TCR beta sequences that were also found in the peripheral blood of the same patient. Not all clones reach the TCRdb copy of this immuneACCESS table, which keeps in-frame sequences only. Checked studies attribute under half of the gap to unresolved V genes and leave the rest unexplained. V and J calls and clone size follow that table, whereas D and trimming were derived from the DNA. The sample records roughly 60,000 clones, around 86% of which are singletons. 11% of the sample is in the top ten clones.

These data originate in a study of glioma-infiltrating T cells after dendritic cell vaccination (dated by TCRdb to the mid-2010s). Study-level background: The cohort comprised approximately 15 glioblastoma patients from Phase I and II dendritic cell vaccination trials, 9 newly diagnosed and 6 with recurrent disease. The vaccine consisted of monocyte-derived dendritic cells cultured approximately seven days with IL-4 and GM-CSF, then pulsed overnight with autologous tumor lysate. Patients received autologous tumor lysate-pulsed dendritic cell vaccination between about 2003 and 2012. Survival after dendritic cell vaccination was correlated with TCR sequencing metrics, including TIL content and tumor-blood repertoire overlap. In glioblastoma patients vaccinated with dendritic cells, deep sequencing of TCR beta CDR3 regions served to measure the amount of tumor-infiltrating lymphocytes and to compare repertoires between tumor and blood. Patients received three intradermal dendritic cell vaccine injections at biweekly intervals in the arm below the axilla.

What the research found in general, with its limitations: The TCR overlap response model with three groups was called speculative and said to need prospective validation. No direct relationship between TCR clonality and survival was found, suggesting a diverse polyclonal response may matter. The cohort was small and heterogeneous, only a few patients had full blood and tumor sets, and even fewer had initial-recurrent tumor pairs. After dendritic cell vaccination, a higher estimated pretreatment TIL content predicted longer time to progression and longer overall survival.

V trim: 2 bases; J trim: 8 bases; unmatched bases: 2. CDR1 is given as SGHRS and CDR2 as YFSETQ, both from the germline V gene. The CDR3, from cysteine to phenylalanine, totals 13 residues. Just the 39-base CDR3 DNA is kept, in frame starting at base 1. The sample in question was blood, obtained after dendritic cell vaccination. The sequence derives from a human donor with glioblastoma. The rearrangement combines TRBV5-1 with TRBJ1-3; 9 bases in the middle match TRBD1. CDR3 protein: CASSFDRGDTIYF. DNA sequence: TGCGCCAGCAGCTTCGACAGGGGGGACACCATATATTTT.